Given below is one T cell receptor (beta chain) in context. Its antigen is not known. The CDR3 has 14 amino acids. V shed 2 bases and J shed 2 bases, with 10 bases lying between them. Germline-derived CDR1 and CDR2 are SGHDN and FVKESK. Running of the assay took place at deep level. Generated by immunoSEQ multiplex PCR, the TCRdb table keeps only in-frame clones and is missing some. The sample includes approximately 810,000 clones, around 93% of them seen just once. This record comes from a study of shared clonotypes between healthy human individuals. Study information: For every donor, three CD4 naive, three CD4 memory, two CD8 naive and one CD8 memory plates were used. Study-level results: Clonotypes that were shared across a handful of donors made up approximately 5% of naive CD4 clonotypes.

Naive CD8 cells lacked CD45RO and underwent positive selection for CCR7, leaving out terminally differentiated effector memory CD45RA+ cells. This TCR came from a young man in good health. The rearrangement uses TRBV14 and TRBJ2-7; D might be TRBD1 (7 bases). Material: naive CD8+ T cells sorted from blood. The CDR3 DNA reads TGTGCCAGCAGCCAACGCGGGACAGCCTACGAGCAGTACTTC. This translates into CASSQRGTAYEQYF.